The source of this T cell receptor (beta chain) is a study of T cells after posttransplantation cyclophosphamide. Cyclophosphamide on days +3 and +4 followed busulfan-fludarabine conditioning and a marrow graft. Whole-study results and caveats: Donor-recipient repertoire similarity was low at 1-2 months, rising over year one. Tissue-infiltrating T cells from skin or gut overlapped little with blood T cells. Recipient CMV seropositivity and CMV reactivation strongly tracked TRB clonality.

Germline CDR1 is LNHDA and CDR2 is SQIVND (reference sequence). The junction had 10 bases not matched to a gene; V was cut back by 2 bases and J by 6 bases. The CDR3 contains 16 residues. Worth noting for this clone: The antigen is not known.

The repertoire was sequenced with immunoSEQ multiplex PCR; TCRdb's copy has only in-frame clones and lacks some. The table records some 43,000 clones, 90% of them present only once. The receptor was isolated from a male patient between 60 and 69 years old who received an allogeneic stem cell transplant from a related donor and was CMV-positive. Certain T cells may be donor cells from the graft. The sequencing used PBMCs, collected 55 to 70 days after allogeneic stem cell transplant with posttransplant cyclophosphamide. This sequence joins TRBV19 and TRBJ1-2; TRBD1 agrees at 9 bases. The CDR3 bases are TGTGCCAGTAGTATATCCCGGGACAGGGAGAAGGATGGCTACACCTTC. Residues: CASSISRDREKDGYTF.